What follows are 21 T cell receptor beta chains derived from one specimen sequenced in a study of T cells expressing NK-cell markers. TCRdb re-called the 5' RACE reads; one entry per CDR3 protein, DNA not given. Its listing shows 400,000 to 500,000 distinct CDR3 sequences. Sequences were obtained from blood T cells: a sorted CD56 or NKG2C T cell subset, CD4+ or CD8+ T cells, or bulk PBMC T cells (not recorded which). All receptors derive from a woman aged 18-69 years in good health.

The V call is TRBV7-8, the J call TRBJ2-1; TCRdb indicates TRBD1, and absent DNA this call remains unverified. This CDR3 is 15 amino acids long. Germline V lookup: CDR1 SGHVS, CDR2 FQNEAQ. This CDR3 is CASSPERVGYNEQFF.

The V call is TRBV11-2, the J call TRBJ1-4. The CDR3 loop spans 15 amino acids. The V gene's germline CDR1 is SGHAT and CDR2 FQNNGV. CDR3 sequence reads: CASSLDTGLNEKLFF.

The V call is TRBV27, the J call TRBJ2-1. The CDR3 totals 12 residues. The germline gives CDR1 MNHEY, CDR2 SMNVEV (reference sequence). CDR3 sequence: CASGPLGNEQFF.

V usage is TRBV6-5 and J usage is TRBJ2-7; TCRdb indicates TRBD1, and absent DNA this call remains unverified. Germline V gene data show CDR1 as MNHEY and CDR2 as SVGAGI. This CDR3 has 11 amino acids. This chain's CDR3 is CATGVGGEQYF.

CDR3 in amino acids: CASSPPGSGPSKRTQYF. The chain employs TRBV12-3 or TRBV12-4 and TRBJ2-5; the TRBD2 assignment by TCRdb is unverifiable without DNA. The CDR3 runs to 17 residues.

The chain employs TRBV5-1 and TRBJ2-1; TCRdb selects TRBD1, and the lack of DNA leaves this call unchecked. Germline assignment: CDR1 SGHRS and CDR2 YFSETQ. This CDR3 spans 16 amino acids. The CDR3 region is CASSTTRDRVSYEQFF.

V usage is TRBV7-9 and J usage is TRBJ2-1. The CDR3 totals 14 residues. Per the germline V gene, CDR1 is SEHNR and CDR2 is FQNEAQ (reference sequence). The chain's CDR3 is CASSLWLSYNEQFF.

The chain uses TRBV20-1 and TRBJ1-5. Germline CDR1 reads DFQATT; CDR2 reads SNEGSKA (reference sequence). The CDR3 is made up of 13 amino acids. The CDR3 here is CSASFGNNQPQHF.

CDR3 residues: CASSQDGKQESQYF. V gene TRBV4-2 combines with J gene TRBJ2-5. The CDR3 contains 14 residues. Germline V CDR1 and CDR2: LGHNA, YNFKEQ.

This chain joins TRBV29-1 and TRBJ2-3; TCRdb designates TRBD2, a call that cannot be tested without DNA. The CDR3 extends over 17 amino acids. The V gene's germline CDR1 is SQVTM and CDR2 ANQGSEA. Here the CDR3 reads CSVEDLASGRAKDTQYF.

V usage is TRBV25-1 and J usage is TRBJ2-1; checking the TCRdb D call of TRBD1 is not possible without DNA. The CDR3 totals 15 residues. The germline V gene encodes CDR1 MGHDK and CDR2 SYGVNS. CDR3 amino acids: CASRGTGGAYNEQFF.

V is TRBV5-1 and J is TRBJ2-3; the TCRdb call, TRBD1, lacks DNA for checking. The CDR3 sequence is 13 residues long. Germline V lookup: CDR1 SGHRS, CDR2 YFSETQ. The CDR3 sequence is CASSTGSTDTQYF.

The chain couples TRBV9 to TRBJ2-5; TCRdb designates TRBD2, a call that cannot be tested without DNA. The CDR3 is made up of 16 amino acids. The V gene's germline CDR1 is SGDLS and CDR2 YYNGEE. CDR3 sequence: CASSASGLAGAETQYF.

The chain is built from TRBV29-1 and TRBJ2-7; there is no DNA to check the TCRdb D call of TRBD2. Germline V CDR1 and CDR2: SQVTM, ANQGSEA. The CDR3 consists of 13 residues. The CDR3 here is CSVASGTTYEQYF.

The chain has TRBV27 and TRBJ2-1; TCRdb reports TRBD2, a call that lacks DNA to check it against. The germline gives CDR1 MNHEY, CDR2 SMNVEV (reference sequence). The CDR3 sequence is 15 residues long. The CDR3 reads CASSPSGRASNEQFF.

J is TRBJ1-2 and V is TRBV7-2; with no DNA, the TCRdb D assignment of TRBD1 cannot be verified. The CDR3 is 13 residues long. Germline V gene lookup returns CDR1 SGHTA and CDR2 FQGNSA. The CDR3 is CASSRQGFYGYTF.

V gene TRBV7-2 combines with J gene TRBJ1-1; TCRdb gives TRBD1 as the D gene, but with no DNA this cannot be confirmed. The CDR3 length is 15 residues. The germline V gene has CDR1 SGHTA and CDR2 FQGNSA. The CDR3 sequence: CASSFFLGGRGEAFF.

This chain connects TRBV12-3 or TRBV12-4 to TRBJ2-7. This CDR3 comprises 11 residues. The CDR3 spells CASRRYEEQYF.

The chain couples TRBV25-1 to TRBJ2-2; TCRdb gives TRBD1 as the D gene, but with no DNA this cannot be confirmed. The CDR3 extends over 18 amino acids. Germline values: CDR1 MGHDK, CDR2 SYGVNS. The CDR3 reads CASSGRDRNLGSAGELFF. The full variable domain, rest sourced from reference TRBV25-1 and TRBJ2-2, is EADIYQTPRYLVIGTGKKITLECSQTMGHDKMYWYQQDPGMELHLIHYSYGVNSTEKGDLSSESTVSRIRTEHFPLTLESARPSHTSQYLCASSGRDRNLGSAGELFFGEGSRLTVL.

The genes are TRBV20-1 and TRBJ2-3; the TCRdb call, TRBD2, lacks DNA for checking. CDR3 length: 15 residues. Germline loops: CDR1 DFQATT, CDR2 SNEGSKA (reference sequence). CDR3 sequence: CSASARTSPTDTQYF.

V is TRBV27 and J is TRBJ2-1; checking the TCRdb D call of TRBD1 is not possible without DNA. Germline-derived CDR1 and CDR2 are MNHEY and SMNVEV (reference sequence). The CDR3 sequence is 14 residues long. The CDR3 loop reads CASSLVRGGNEQFF.